This T cell receptor (beta chain) was obtained from a study of cytomegalovirus exposure and HLA in healthy donors. After removal of 2 bases from V and 6 bases from J, the junction contained 21 bases not matched to a gene. Germline loops: CDR1 GTSNPN, CDR2 SVGIG (reference sequence). This CDR3 comprises 19 residues. From the roughly 110-subject validation cohort, which was separate from the approximately 700-subject first cohort, the donors were drawn. Notes on this clone: What it binds is unknown.

Profiling relied on immunoSEQ multiplex PCR, and the TCRdb table lists in-frame clones only, not all of them. The repertoire has about 190,000 clones, 86% of them found once; the top ten carry more than 1.1%. The study, taken as a whole, reports: In the 130 or so validation repertoires, a later analysis found that first-cohort TCR clusters tended to co-occur.

The TCR was taken from a woman under 30 in good health and CMV-seronegative. Sequencing was carried out using PBMCs. The chain employs TRBV30 and TRBJ2-2; 7 nucleotides align to TRBD2. CDR3 bases: TGTGCCTGGAGTAGGGACTGGAGACGGGAGGTTTCGGGCGCCGGGGAGCTGTTTTTT. Protein: CAWSRDWRREVSGAGELFF.